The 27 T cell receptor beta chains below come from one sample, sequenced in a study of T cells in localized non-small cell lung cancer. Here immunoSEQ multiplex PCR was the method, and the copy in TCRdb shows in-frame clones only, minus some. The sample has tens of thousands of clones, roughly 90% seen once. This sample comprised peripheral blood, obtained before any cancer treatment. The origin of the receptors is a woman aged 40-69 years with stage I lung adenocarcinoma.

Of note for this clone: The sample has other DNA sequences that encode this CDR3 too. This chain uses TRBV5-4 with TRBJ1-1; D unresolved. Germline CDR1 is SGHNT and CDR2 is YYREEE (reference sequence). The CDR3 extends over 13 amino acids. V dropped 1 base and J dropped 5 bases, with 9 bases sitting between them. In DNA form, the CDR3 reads TGTGCCAGCAGCTTGCAGGAGGGAACTGAAGCTTTCTTT. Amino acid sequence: CASSLQEGTEAFF.

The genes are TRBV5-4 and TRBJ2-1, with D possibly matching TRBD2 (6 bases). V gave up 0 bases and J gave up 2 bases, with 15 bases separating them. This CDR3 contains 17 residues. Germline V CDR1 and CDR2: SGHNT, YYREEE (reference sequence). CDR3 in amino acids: CASSLGTPSETYNEQFF. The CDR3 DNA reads TGTGCCAGCAGCTTGGGGACTCCTAGCGAAACCTACAATGAGCAGTTCTTC.

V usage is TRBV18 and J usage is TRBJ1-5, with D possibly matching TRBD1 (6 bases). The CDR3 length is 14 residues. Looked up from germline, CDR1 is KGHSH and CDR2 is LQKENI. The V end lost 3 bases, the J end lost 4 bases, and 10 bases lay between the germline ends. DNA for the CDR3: TGTGCCAGCTCACCCCGGGACAAGAATCAGCCCCAGCATTTT. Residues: CASSPRDKNQPQHF.

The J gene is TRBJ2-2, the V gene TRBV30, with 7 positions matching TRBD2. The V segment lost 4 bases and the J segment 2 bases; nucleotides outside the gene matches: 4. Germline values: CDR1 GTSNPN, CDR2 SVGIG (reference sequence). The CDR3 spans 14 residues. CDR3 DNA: TGTGCCTGGAAAGCGGGAATCAACACCGGGGAGCTGTTTTTT. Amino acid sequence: CAWKAGINTGELFF.

This CDR3 is CASLSASDPYEQYF. CDR3 nucleotide sequence: TGTGCCAGCTTAAGCGCCAGCGACCCCTACGAGCAGTACTTC. The rearrangement joins TRBV18 to TRBJ2-7; unclear D gene. This CDR3 is 14 amino acids long. V dropped 7 bases and J dropped 2 bases, with 15 bases sitting between them. In germline, CDR1 is KGHSH, CDR2 LQKENI.

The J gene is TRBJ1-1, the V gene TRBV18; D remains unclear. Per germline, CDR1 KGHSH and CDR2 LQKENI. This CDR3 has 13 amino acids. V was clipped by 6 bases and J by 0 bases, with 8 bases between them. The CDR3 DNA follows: TGTGCCAGCTCTTCTTTTGTGAACACTGAAGCTTTCTTT. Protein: CASSSFVNTEAFF.

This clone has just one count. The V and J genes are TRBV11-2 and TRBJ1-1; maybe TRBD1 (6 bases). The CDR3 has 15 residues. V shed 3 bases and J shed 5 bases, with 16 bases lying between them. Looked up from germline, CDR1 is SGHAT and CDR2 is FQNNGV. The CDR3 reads CASSLGATEGTEAFF. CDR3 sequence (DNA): TGTGCCAGCAGCTTGGGGGCGACGGAGGGAACTGAAGCTTTCTTT.

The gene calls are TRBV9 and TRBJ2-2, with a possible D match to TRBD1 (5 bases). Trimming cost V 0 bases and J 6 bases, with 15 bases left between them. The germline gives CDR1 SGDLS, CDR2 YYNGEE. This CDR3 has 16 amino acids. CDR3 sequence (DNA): TGTGCCAGCAGCGTAGGGCCCCCGCAGGGTCCCGGGGAGCTGTTTTTT. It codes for CASSVGPPQGPGELFF.

The CDR3 protein is CASTKRREGGEQYF. The CDR3 DNA reads as TGTGCCAGCACTAAGAGGAGGGAGGGAGGGGAGCAGTACTTC. The rearrangement uses TRBV6-6 and TRBJ2-7; 7 bases fit TRBD2. V lost 7 bases to trimming and J lost 7 bases; unmatched junction nucleotides: 13. This CDR3 region has 14 residues. Per germline, CDR1 MNHNY and CDR2 SVGAGI (reference sequence).

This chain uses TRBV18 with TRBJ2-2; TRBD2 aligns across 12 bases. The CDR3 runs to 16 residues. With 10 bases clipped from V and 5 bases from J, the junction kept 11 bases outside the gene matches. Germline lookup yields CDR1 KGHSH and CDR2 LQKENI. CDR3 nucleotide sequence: TGTGCCACGGGCTTCGTGACTAGCGGGAGAACCGGGGAGCTGTTTTTT. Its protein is CATGFVTSGRTGELFF.

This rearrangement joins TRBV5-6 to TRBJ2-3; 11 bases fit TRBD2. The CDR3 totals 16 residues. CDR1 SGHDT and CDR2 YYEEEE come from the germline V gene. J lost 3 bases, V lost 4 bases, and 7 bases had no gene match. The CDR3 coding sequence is TGTGCCAGCAGCCGATATAGACTAGCGGGGACAGATACGCAGTATTTT. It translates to CASSRYRLAGTDTQYF.

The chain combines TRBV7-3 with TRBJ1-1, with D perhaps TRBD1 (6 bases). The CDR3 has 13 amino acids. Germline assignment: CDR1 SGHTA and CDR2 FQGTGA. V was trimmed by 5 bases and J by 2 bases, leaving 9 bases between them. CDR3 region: CASSVQGNTEAFF. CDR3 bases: TGTGCCAGCAGCGTACAGGGTAACACTGAAGCTTTCTTT.

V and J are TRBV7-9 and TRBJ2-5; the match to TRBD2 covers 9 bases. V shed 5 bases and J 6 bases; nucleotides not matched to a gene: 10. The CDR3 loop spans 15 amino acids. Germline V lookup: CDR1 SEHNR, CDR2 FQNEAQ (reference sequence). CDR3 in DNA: TGTGCCAGCAGCCCCGGACTAGCGAATTTAAAGACCCAGTACTTC. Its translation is CASSPGLANLKTQYF.

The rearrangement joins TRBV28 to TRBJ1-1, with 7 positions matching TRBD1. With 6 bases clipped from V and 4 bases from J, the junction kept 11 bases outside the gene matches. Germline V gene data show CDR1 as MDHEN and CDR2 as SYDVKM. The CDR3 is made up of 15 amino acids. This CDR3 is CASREGAAGGTEAFF. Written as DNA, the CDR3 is TGTGCCAGCAGAGAGGGGGCCGCGGGAGGCACTGAAGCTTTCTTT.

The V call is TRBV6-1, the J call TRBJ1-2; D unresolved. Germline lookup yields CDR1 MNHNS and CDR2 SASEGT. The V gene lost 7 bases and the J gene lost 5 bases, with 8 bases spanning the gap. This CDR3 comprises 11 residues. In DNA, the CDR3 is TGTGCCAGCACTCCGCGGTATGGCTACACCTTC. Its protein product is CASTPRYGYTF.

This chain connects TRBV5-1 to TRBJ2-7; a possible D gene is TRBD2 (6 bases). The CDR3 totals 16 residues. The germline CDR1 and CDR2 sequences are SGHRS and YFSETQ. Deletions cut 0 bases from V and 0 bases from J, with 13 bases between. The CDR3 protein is CASSLGSSAVSYEQYF. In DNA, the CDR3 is TGCGCCAGCAGCTTGGGCTCTAGCGCAGTCTCCTACGAGCAGTACTTC.

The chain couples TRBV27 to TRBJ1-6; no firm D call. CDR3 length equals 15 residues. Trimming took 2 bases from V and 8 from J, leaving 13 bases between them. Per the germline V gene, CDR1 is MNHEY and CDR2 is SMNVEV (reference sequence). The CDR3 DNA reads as TGTGCCAGCAGTTTAAGTCGGGGAGTGGATTCACCCCTCCACTTT. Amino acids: CASSLSRGVDSPLHF.

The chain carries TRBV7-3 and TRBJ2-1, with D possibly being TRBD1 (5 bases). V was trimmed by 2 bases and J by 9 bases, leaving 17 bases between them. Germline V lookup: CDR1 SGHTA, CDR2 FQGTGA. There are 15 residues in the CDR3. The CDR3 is CASSLLGQGLAEQFF. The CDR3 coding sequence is TGTGCCAGCAGCTTACTCGGGCAGGGCCTGGCTGAGCAGTTCTTC.

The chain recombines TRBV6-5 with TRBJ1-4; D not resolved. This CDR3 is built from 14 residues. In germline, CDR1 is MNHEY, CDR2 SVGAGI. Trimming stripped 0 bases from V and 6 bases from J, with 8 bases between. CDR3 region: CASSYSSTDEKLFF. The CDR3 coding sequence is TGTGCCAGCAGTTACTCGAGTACAGATGAAAAACTGTTTTTT.

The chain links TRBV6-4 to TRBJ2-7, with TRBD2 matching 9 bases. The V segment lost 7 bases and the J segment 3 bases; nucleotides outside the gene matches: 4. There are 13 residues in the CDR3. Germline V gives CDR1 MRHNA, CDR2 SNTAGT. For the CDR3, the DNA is TGTGCCAGCACCCTGACTAGCGGCTACGAGCAGTACTTC. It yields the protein CASTLTSGYEQYF.

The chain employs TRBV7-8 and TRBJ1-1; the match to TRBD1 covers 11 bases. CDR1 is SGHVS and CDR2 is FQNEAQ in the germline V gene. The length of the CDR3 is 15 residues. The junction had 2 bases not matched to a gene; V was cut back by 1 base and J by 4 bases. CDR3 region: CASSLGGTGGTEAFF. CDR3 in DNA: TGTGCCAGCAGCTTAGGAGGGACAGGGGGCACTGAAGCTTTCTTT.

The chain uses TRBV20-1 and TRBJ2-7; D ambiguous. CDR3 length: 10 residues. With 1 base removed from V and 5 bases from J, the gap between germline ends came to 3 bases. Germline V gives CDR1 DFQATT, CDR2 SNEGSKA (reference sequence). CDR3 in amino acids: CSARAHEQYF. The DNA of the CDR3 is TGCAGTGCTAGAGCCCACGAGCAGTACTTC.

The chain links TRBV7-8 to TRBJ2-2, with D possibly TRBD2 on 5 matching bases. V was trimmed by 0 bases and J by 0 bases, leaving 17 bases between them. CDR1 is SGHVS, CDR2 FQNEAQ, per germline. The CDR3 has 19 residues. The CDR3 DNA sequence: TGTGCCAGCAGCTTAGCGCGAGCATGGGCGGGCGCGAACACCGGGGAGCTGTTTTTT. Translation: CASSLARAWAGANTGELFF. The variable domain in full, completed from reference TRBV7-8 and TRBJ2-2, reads GAGVSQSPRYKVAKRGQDVALRCDPISGHVSLFWYQQALGQGPEFLTYFQNEAQLDKSGLPSDRFFAERPEGSVSTLKIQRTQQEDSAVYLCASSLARAWAGANTGELFFGEGSRLTVL.

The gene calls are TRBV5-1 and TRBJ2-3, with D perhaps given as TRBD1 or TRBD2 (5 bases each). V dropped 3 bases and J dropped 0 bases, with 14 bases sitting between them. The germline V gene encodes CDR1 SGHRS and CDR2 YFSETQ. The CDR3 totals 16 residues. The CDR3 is CASSYTGEGSTDTQYF. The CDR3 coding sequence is TGCGCCAGCAGCTATACAGGAGAGGGGAGCACAGATACGCAGTATTTT.

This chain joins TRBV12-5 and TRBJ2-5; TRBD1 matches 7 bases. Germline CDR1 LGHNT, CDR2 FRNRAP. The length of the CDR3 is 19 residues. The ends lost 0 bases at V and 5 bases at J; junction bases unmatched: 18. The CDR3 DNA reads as TGTGCTAGTGGTTTGGTGAGGACAGGCGGCCGCGCAATGACTGAGACCCAGTACTTC. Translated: CASGLVRTGGRAMTETQYF.

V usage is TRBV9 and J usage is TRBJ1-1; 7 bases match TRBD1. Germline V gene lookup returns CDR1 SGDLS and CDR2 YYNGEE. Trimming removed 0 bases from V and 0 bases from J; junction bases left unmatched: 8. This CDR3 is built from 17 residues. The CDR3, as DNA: TGTGCCAGCAGCGTAGCCCCCAGACAGGGCATGAACACTGAAGCTTTCTTT. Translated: CASSVAPRQGMNTEAFF.

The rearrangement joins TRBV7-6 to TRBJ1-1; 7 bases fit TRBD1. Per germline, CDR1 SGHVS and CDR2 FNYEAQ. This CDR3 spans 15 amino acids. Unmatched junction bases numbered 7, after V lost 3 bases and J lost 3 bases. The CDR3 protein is CASSFSSGTDTEAFF. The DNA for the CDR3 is TGTGCCAGCAGCTTTTCTTCTGGGACAGACACTGAAGCTTTCTTT.